Below, 31 T cell receptor beta chains from the same sample are listed, as sequenced in a study of type 1 regulatory T cells. These receptors have no identified antigens. TCRdb independently ran MiXCR on the reads; one entry per CDR3 protein. The table lists about 68,000 distinct CDR3 sequences, 63% of them singletons. Material for sequencing was cultured T cells, either the whole culture or a sorted T cell fraction (not recorded which). Noted subset: Tr1-enriched cell product generated in vitro against host alloantigens. The origin of the receptors is a human donor in good health.

This clonotype was observed a handful of times. The chain combines TRBV7-2 with TRBJ1-5, with D possibly TRBD1 on 6 matching bases. Per the germline V gene, CDR1 is SGHTA and CDR2 is FQGNSA. With 5 bases removed from V and 7 bases from J, the gap between germline ends came to 15 bases. The CDR3 has 14 amino acids. The chain's CDR3 is CASSPGVLGQPQHF. CDR3 DNA sequence: TGTGCCAGCAGCCCAGGGGTCCTCGGGCAGCCCCAGCATTTT.

The chain carries TRBV2 and TRBJ2-7; no reliable D call. Germline V lookup: CDR1 SNHLY, CDR2 FYNNEI. V shed 10 bases and J shed 0 bases, with 13 bases lying between them. This CDR3 is 13 amino acids long. CDR3 protein: CANSIGFSYEQYF. The CDR3, as DNA: TGTGCCAACAGCATAGGATTCTCCTACGAGCAGTACTTC.

This clonotype has a handful of counts. The J gene is TRBJ1-2, the V gene TRBV27; D perhaps matches TRBD1 (5 bases). In germline, CDR1 is MNHEY, CDR2 SMNVEV (reference sequence). The CDR3 loop spans 13 amino acids. Trimming removed 6 bases from V and 4 bases from J, with 12 bases in between. The CDR3 region has the DNA TGTGCCAGCAGCTACGGGGGTCGCTATGGCTACACCTTC. This translates into CASSYGGRYGYTF.

This clonotype was picked up a small number of times. The V gene is TRBV10-3, the J gene TRBJ2-5; 7 nucleotides agree with TRBD1. The CDR3 has 14 residues. Germline V gene lookup returns CDR1 ENHRY and CDR2 SYGVKD. J gave up 2 bases and V 10 bases, and 10 bases lay outside the gene matches. The CDR3 nucleotides are TGTGCCAGCGAGGGGGCGCGCGGGCAAGAGACCCAGTACTTC. Amino acids: CASEGARGQETQYF.

The rearrangement joins TRBV20-1 to TRBJ2-1; 9 positions agree with TRBD2. The CDR3 is 16 residues long. V was clipped by 3 bases and J by 1 base; unmatched bases: 7. The V gene's germline CDR1 is DFQATT and CDR2 SNEGSKA (reference sequence). This chain's CDR3 is CSASQAGGGSYNEQFF. CDR3 DNA: TGCAGTGCTAGTCAAGCGGGAGGTGGGTCCTACAATGAGCAGTTCTTC.

This chain connects TRBV11-2 to TRBJ1-5, with TRBD1 identical over 7 bases. J was trimmed by 7 bases and V by 5 bases; bases with no gene match: 23. The length of the CDR3 is 19 residues. Germline values: CDR1 SGHAT, CDR2 FQNNGV. The CDR3 DNA sequence: TGTGCCAGCAGCCCATCAACTGGGCTAACAGGGGCTGGAGGGCAGCCCCAGCATTTT. Protein product: CASSPSTGLTGAGGQPQHF.

This clonotype was picked up many times. V usage is TRBV30 and J usage is TRBJ2-7, with 11 bases lining up with TRBD2. Germline-derived CDR1 and CDR2 are GTSNPN and SVGIG (reference sequence). The V and J ends lost 2 bases and 5 bases, in that order; junction bases with no gene match: 8. The CDR3 has 15 residues. In nucleotides, the CDR3 is TGTGCCTGGAGTCCAACTAGCGGGAGATCCCACGAGCAGTACTTC. Protein sequence: CAWSPTSGRSHEQYF.

The sample holds one count of this clonotype. V and J are TRBV20-1 and TRBJ1-5; 7 bases are a match to TRBD1. The CDR3 runs to 13 residues. The V gene end was trimmed by 4 bases and the J gene end by 2 bases; junction bases not matched to a gene: 2. The V gene's germline CDR1 is DFQATT and CDR2 SNEGSKA (reference sequence). CDR3 coding DNA: TGCAGTGCTAACCAGGGGGGCAATCAGCCCCAGCATTTT. This translates into CSANQGGNQPQHF.

This clonotype has just a few counts. The chain uses TRBV6-2 or TRBV6-3 and TRBJ2-7; 11 bases map to TRBD2. Trimming cost V 7 bases and J 5 bases; bases outside gene matches: 10. CDR1 is MNHEY, CDR2 SVGEGT, per germline. CDR3 length: 15 amino acids. The CDR3 is CASKELAGVGHEQYF. Here the CDR3 DNA reads TGTGCCAGCAAGGAACTAGCGGGAGTCGGCCACGAGCAGTACTTC.

This clonotype was counted only a few times. The chain couples TRBV20-1 to TRBJ2-3; TRBD2 matches at 11 bases. The CDR3 sequence is 15 residues long. Germline CDR1 is DFQATT and CDR2 is SNEGSKA (reference sequence). V lost 0 bases to trimming and J lost 5 bases; unmatched junction nucleotides: 4. The CDR3 is CSARDTLAGVDTQYF. CDR3 DNA: TGCAGTGCTAGAGATACACTAGCGGGAGTAGATACGCAGTATTTT.

V gene TRBV15 combines with J gene TRBJ2-2; TRBD1 might be the D (5 bases). Germline CDR1 is LNHNV and CDR2 is YYDKDF (reference sequence). The CDR3 runs 17 residues. Trimming pared 0 bases from V and 0 bases from J, leaving 11 bases between. The CDR3 here is CATSRDRRGPNTGELFF. Here the CDR3 DNA reads TGTGCCACCAGCAGAGATCGTAGGGGTCCGAACACCGGGGAGCTGTTTTTT. Supplemented by reference TRBV15 and TRBJ2-2, the full variable domain reads DAMVIQNPRYQVTQFGKPVTLSCSQTLNHNVMYWYQQKSSQAPKLLFHYYDKDFNNEADTPDNFQSRRPNTSFCFLDIRSPGLGDTAMYLCATSRDRRGPNTGELFFGEGSRLTVL.

The V and J genes are TRBV6-2 or TRBV6-3 and TRBJ2-3, with 10 nucleotides matching TRBD2. Germline CDR1 and CDR2: MNHEY and SVGEGT. The CDR3 loop spans 17 amino acids. V dropped 2 bases and J dropped 4; count of bases not matched to a gene: 9. The CDR3 reads CASSYVGLAGAPDTQYF. The CDR3 coding sequence is TGTGCCAGCAGTTACGTGGGGCTAGCGGGAGCACCAGATACGCAGTATTTT.

This clonotype was seen a single time. V and J are TRBV9 and TRBJ1-6, with TRBD1 matching over 10 bases. V dropped 3 bases and J dropped 9; count of bases not matched to a gene: 6. The CDR3 has 15 amino acids. Germline assignment: CDR1 SGDLS and CDR2 YYNGEE. The CDR3, as DNA: TGTGCCAGCAGCGAAAGACAGGGGGCGAGTTCACCCCTCCACTTT. Translated: CASSERQGASSPLHF.

V and J are TRBV20-1 and TRBJ2-5, with TRBD2 matching 7 bases. Germline V CDR1 and CDR2: DFQATT, SNEGSKA (reference sequence). V dropped 6 bases and J dropped 4; count of bases not matched to a gene: 8. There are 13 residues in the CDR3. CDR3 bases: TGCAGTGCGCCCCGGGGGGATCGAGAGACCCAGTACTTC. It translates to CSAPRGDRETQYF.

The chain joins TRBV5-1 to TRBJ1-2; TRBD1 is a possible D gene (5 bases). The ends were cut back, 1 base at V and 5 bases at J, with 9 bases in the middle. Germline V gene sequence: CDR1 SGHRS, CDR2 YFSETQ. The CDR3 has 13 residues. DNA for the CDR3: TGCGCCAGCAGCTTGCCGGGGGTGTATGGCTACACCTTC. Translating gives CASSLPGVYGYTF.

The chain uses TRBV5-5 and TRBJ2-5; tentatively, D is TRBD1 (6 bases). The CDR3 consists of 14 residues. V lost 1 base, J lost 5 bases, and 12 bases lay in between. In germline, CDR1 is SGHKS, CDR2 YYEKEE (reference sequence). Here the CDR3 DNA reads TGTGCCAGCAGCTTGACAGGGACCGAGGAGACCCAGTACTTC. Translating gives CASSLTGTEETQYF.

The chain links TRBV10-3 to TRBJ2-1, with 11 positions matching TRBD2. Looked up from germline, CDR1 is ENHRY and CDR2 is SYGVKD. V shed 4 bases, J shed 5 bases, and the junction held 13 bases outside the gene matches. This CDR3 contains 18 residues. The CDR3 DNA is TGTGCCATCAGTGTGATACTAGCGGGAGAGCCGGGGGACAATGAGCAGTTCTTC. The encoded protein is CAISVILAGEPGDNEQFF.

This chain connects TRBV2 to TRBJ2-3, with TRBD2 as a possible D gene (6 bases). Germline CDR1 and CDR2: SNHLY and FYNNEI. CDR3 length equals 14 residues. The V end lost 6 bases, the J end lost 2 bases, and 12 bases lay between the germline ends. CDR3 protein: CASRRDSNTDTQYF. The CDR3 nucleotides read TGTGCCAGCAGGCGGGACTCCAACACAGATACGCAGTATTTT.

In this sample, this clonotype turned up a few times. The chain's CDR3 is CSAKYTDTQYF. The CDR3 nucleotides read TGCAGTGCCAAATACACAGATACGCAGTATTTT. The genes are TRBV20-1 and TRBJ2-3; no clear D. This CDR3 is built from 11 residues. V was pared by 6 bases and J by 2 bases, with 6 bases between. Germline V CDR1 and CDR2: DFQATT, SNEGSKA (reference sequence).

This clonotype has only a few counts. The V and J genes are TRBV7-2 and TRBJ1-3, with 11 nucleotides matching TRBD1. CDR3 length equals 15 residues. Germline V gene sequence: CDR1 SGHTA, CDR2 FQGNSA. J lost 4 bases, V lost 1 base, and 0 bases had no gene match. The CDR3 protein is CASSLGTGGGNTIYF. DNA of the CDR3: TGTGCCAGCAGCTTAGGGACAGGGGGCGGAAACACCATATATTTT.

Comment on this clonotype: The final CDR3 position lacks the conserved phenylalanine or tryptophan, pointing to a likely read error. The rearrangement links TRBV4-3 to TRBJ2-1; 8 nucleotides line up with TRBD2. The CDR3 contains 15 residues. Germline CDR1 reads LGHNA; CDR2 reads YSLEER. The ends lost 4 bases at V and 4 bases at J; junction bases unmatched: 6. The CDR3 protein is CASSLRTSTYNEQFV. The CDR3 nucleotides are TGCGCCAGCAGCCTTCGGACTAGCACTTACAATGAGCAGTTCGTC.

The chain uses TRBV29-1 and TRBJ1-2; 9 positions match TRBD1. CDR1 and CDR2 (germline): SQVTM, ANQGSEA. V was pared by 4 bases and J by 0 bases, with 3 bases of the junction left unmatched. This CDR3 is built from 14 residues. CDR3 nucleotide sequence: TGCAGCGTTGGTCGACAGGGGGCTAACTATGGCTACACCTTC. Its protein is CSVGRQGANYGYTF.

This chain links TRBV5-5 with TRBJ1-4, with a tentative D call TRBD1 (5 bases). Trimming left V 6 bases short and J 1 base short, with 16 bases between. The CDR3 contains 16 residues. Germline V gives CDR1 SGHKS, CDR2 YYEKEE (reference sequence). The chain's CDR3 is CASTPQGLLTNEKLFF. The CDR3 DNA reads TGTGCCAGCACTCCCCAGGGCCTACTAACTAATGAAAAACTGTTTTTT. The variable domain in full, completed from reference TRBV5-5 and TRBJ1-4, reads DAGVTQSPTHLIKTRGQQVTLRCSPISGHKSVSWYQQVLGQGPQFIFQYYEKEERGRGNFPDRFSARQFPNYSSELNVNALLLGDSALYLCASTPQGLLTNEKLFFGSGTQLSVL.

The chain combines TRBV27 with TRBJ2-3, with D unclear. This CDR3 is 14 amino acids long. The germline V gene encodes CDR1 MNHEY and CDR2 SMNVEV (reference sequence). Trimming removed 3 bases from V and 3 bases from J, with 10 bases in between. In nucleotides, the CDR3 is TGTGCCAGCAGTTTTGGGGTACGAACAGATACGCAGTATTTT. Translating it yields CASSFGVRTDTQYF.

The genes are TRBV7-2 and TRBJ1-5; no clear D. Trimming left V 5 bases short and J 9 bases short, with 11 bases between. The germline gives CDR1 SGHTA, CDR2 FQGNSA. This CDR3 comprises 12 residues. CDR3 loop: CASSPPARPQHF. The CDR3 region has the DNA TGTGCCAGCAGCCCTCCTGCTAGGCCCCAGCATTTT.

The V call is TRBV7-2, the J call TRBJ2-7; D may be TRBD1 (5 bases). CDR1 and CDR2 (germline): SGHTA, FQGNSA. Trimming shortened V by 2 bases and J by 2 bases, and 13 bases separated the two germline ends. The length of the CDR3 is 15 residues. CDR3 residues: CASSLRWGITYEQYF. The CDR3 region has the DNA TGTGCCAGCAGCTTAAGATGGGGCATTACCTACGAGCAGTACTTC.

This clonotype was detected a few times. The V and J genes are TRBV24-1 and TRBJ2-3; 13 bases agree with TRBD2. This CDR3 has 16 amino acids. Germline assignment: CDR1 KGHDR and CDR2 SFDVKD. V trimming: 2 bases; J trimming: 4 bases; junction bases outside the gene matches: 2. CDR3 sequence: CATSDSGLAGADTQYF. The CDR3 region has the DNA TGTGCCACCAGTGATTCAGGACTAGCGGGAGCAGATACGCAGTATTTT.

CDR3 DNA sequence: TGTGCCAGCAGCTCGGACGGGACTAGCGGGTACAATGAGCAGTTCTTC. Translating gives CASSSDGTSGYNEQFF. The chain carries TRBV9 and TRBJ2-1; TRBD2 agrees at 12 bases. The CDR3 totals 16 residues. After removal of 4 bases from V and 4 bases from J, the junction contained 6 bases not matched to a gene. From germline, CDR1 is SGDLS and CDR2 YYNGEE.

The CDR3 reads CASSSGTSGQYF. The CDR3 bases are TGTGCCAGCAGTTCAGGGACGTCCGGGCAGTACTTC. This chain links TRBV28 with TRBJ2-7; D possibly uses TRBD1 or TRBD2 (5 bases each). V was cut by 4 bases and J by 9 bases, with 13 bases left in between. Per germline, CDR1 MDHEN and CDR2 SYDVKM. The CDR3 length is 12 residues.

This rearrangement joins TRBV7-9 to TRBJ1-4, with 9 bases fitting TRBD1. V gave up 6 bases and J gave up 5 bases; unmatched junction bases: 10. Germline V gene data show CDR1 as SEHNR and CDR2 as FQNEAQ (reference sequence). This CDR3 is built from 16 residues. The CDR3 nucleotides read TGTGCCAGCAGACCTCCGGGACAGGGTCAAAATGAAAAACTGTTTTTT. Translation gives CASRPPGQGQNEKLFF.

V is TRBV4-2 and J is TRBJ2-5, with 10 bases matching TRBD2. CDR3 length: 15 amino acids. V gave up 4 bases and J gave up 3 bases; unmatched junction bases: 5. The germline V gene has CDR1 LGHNA and CDR2 YNFKEQ. The CDR3 here is CASSPIAGGEETQYF. CDR3 DNA: TGTGCCAGCAGCCCCATAGCGGGAGGAGAAGAGACCCAGTACTTC.